This T cell receptor (beta chain) emerged from a study of T cells after posttransplantation cyclophosphamide. In the case of this clone: Its cognate antigen is unknown.

TCRdb keeps only in-frame clones here, not all; method: immunoSEQ multiplex PCR. The sample has about 53,000 clones, about 86% seen once; the top ten hold 2.5% to 3%. V was cut by 0 bases and J by 8 bases, with 5 bases left in between. CDR3 length equals 12 residues. Germline V lookup: CDR1 SGHNT, CDR2 YENEEA. Study-wide findings and caveats: Later post-transplant blood repertoires were often dominated by donor CD8+ memory clones.

The V gene is TRBV11-3, the J gene TRBJ2-1, with D uncertain. Input material: PBMCs. The TCR originated in a young man with a blood cancer, CMV-positive, and with a related stem cell donor. The CDR3 DNA sequence: TGTGCCAGCAGCTTAGATCATCATGAGCAGTTCTTC. Its protein is CASSLDHHEQFF.